This T cell receptor beta chain was identified in a study of T cell responses to AZD1222 COVID-19 vaccine. On this clone itself: Its target is unknown.

The CDR3 consists of 15 residues. Between the trimmed V and J ends, which lost 2 bases and 3 bases, there was a span of 10 bases. Per the germline V gene, CDR1 is MNHNY and CDR2 is SVGAGI (reference sequence). Data came from immunoSEQ multiplex PCR; TCRdb stores just in-frame clones and leaves some out. The sample yields around 130,000 clones, roughly 86% seen once. General study results and limits: It should be noted that donors were predominantly white British and more often female, and clonal diversity was possibly underestimated. Scientists sampled the repertoires only once the peak T cell response had passed.

The material sequenced was peripheral blood, taken on day 0 of AZD1222 vaccination. The source of this sequence is an adult in good health. V gene TRBV6-6 combines with J gene TRBJ2-2; possibly TRBD2 for D (5 bases). The CDR3 protein is CASSYGSKDTGELFF. The DNA for the CDR3 is TGTGCCAGCAGTTACGGGAGCAAAGACACCGGGGAGCTGTTTTTT.